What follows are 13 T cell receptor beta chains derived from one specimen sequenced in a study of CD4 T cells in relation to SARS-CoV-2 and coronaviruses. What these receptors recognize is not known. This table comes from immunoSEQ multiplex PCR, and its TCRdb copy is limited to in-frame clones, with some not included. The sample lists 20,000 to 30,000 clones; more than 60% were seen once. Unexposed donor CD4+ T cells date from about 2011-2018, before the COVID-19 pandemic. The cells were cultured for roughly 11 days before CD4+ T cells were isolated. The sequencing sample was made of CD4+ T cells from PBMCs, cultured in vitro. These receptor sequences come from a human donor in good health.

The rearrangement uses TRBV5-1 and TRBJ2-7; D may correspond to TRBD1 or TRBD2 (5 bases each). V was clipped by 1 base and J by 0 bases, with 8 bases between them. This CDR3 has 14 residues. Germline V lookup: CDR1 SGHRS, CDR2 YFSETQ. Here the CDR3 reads CASSLWDGSYEQYF. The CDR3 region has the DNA TGCGCCAGCAGCTTGTGGGACGGCTCCTACGAGCAGTACTTC.

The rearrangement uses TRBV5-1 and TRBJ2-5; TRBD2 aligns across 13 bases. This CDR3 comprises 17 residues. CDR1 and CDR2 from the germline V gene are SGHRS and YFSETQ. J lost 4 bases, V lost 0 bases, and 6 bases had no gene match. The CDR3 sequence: CASSLGLAGGGVETQYF. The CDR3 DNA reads TGCGCCAGCAGCTTGGGACTAGCGGGGGGAGGAGTAGAGACCCAGTACTTC.

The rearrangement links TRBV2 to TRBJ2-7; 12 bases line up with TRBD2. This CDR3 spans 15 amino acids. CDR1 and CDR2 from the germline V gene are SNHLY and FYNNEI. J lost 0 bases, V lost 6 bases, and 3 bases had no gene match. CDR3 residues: CASRATSGSSYEQYF. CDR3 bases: TGTGCCAGCAGAGCGACTAGCGGGAGCTCCTACGAGCAGTACTTC.

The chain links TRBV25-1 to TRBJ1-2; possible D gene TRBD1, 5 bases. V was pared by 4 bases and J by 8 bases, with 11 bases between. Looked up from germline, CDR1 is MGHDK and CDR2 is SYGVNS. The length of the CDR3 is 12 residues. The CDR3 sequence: CASSVSAGGYTF. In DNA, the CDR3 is TGTGCCAGCAGTGTTTCGGCAGGGGGCTACACCTTC.

CDR3 DNA sequence: TGTGCCAGCAGGGAAACTAGCGGGGGCTACGAGCAGTACTTC. Residues: CASRETSGGYEQYF. The chain carries TRBV7-2 and TRBJ2-7; 11 bases align to TRBD2. The CDR3 contains 14 residues. Germline CDR1 SGHTA, CDR2 FQGNSA. V lost 6 bases and J lost 3; bases outside the gene matches: 4. Supplemented by reference TRBV7-2 and TRBJ2-7, the full variable domain reads GAGVSQSPSNKVTEKGKDVELRCDPISGHTALYWYRQSLGQGLEFLIYFQGNSAPDKSGLPSDRFSAERTGGSVSTLTIQRTQQEDSAVYLCASRETSGGYEQYFGPGTRLTVT.

The CDR3 region has the DNA TGTGCCAGCAGCTCGCCGGGACAGTTGAACTATGGCTACACCTTC. It encodes CASSSPGQLNYGYTF. The gene calls are TRBV7-2 and TRBJ1-2; 7 nucleotides match TRBD1. Germline CDR1 is SGHTA and CDR2 is FQGNSA. The CDR3 runs 15 residues. J gave up 2 bases and V 4 bases, and 7 bases lay outside the gene matches.

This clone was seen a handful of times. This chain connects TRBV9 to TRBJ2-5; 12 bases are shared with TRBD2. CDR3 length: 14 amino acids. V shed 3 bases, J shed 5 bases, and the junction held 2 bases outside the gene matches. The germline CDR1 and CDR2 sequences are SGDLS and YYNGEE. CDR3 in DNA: TGTGCCAGCAGCGCTGGACTAGCGGGGGAGACCCAGTACTTC. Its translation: CASSAGLAGETQYF.

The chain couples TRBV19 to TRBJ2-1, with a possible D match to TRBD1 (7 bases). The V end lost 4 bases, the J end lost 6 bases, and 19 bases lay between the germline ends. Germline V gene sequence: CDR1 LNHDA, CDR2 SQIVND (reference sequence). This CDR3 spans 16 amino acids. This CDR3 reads CASSTAGRQGTNEQFF. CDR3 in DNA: TGTGCCAGTAGTACAGCCGGGAGACAGGGTACCAATGAGCAGTTCTTC.

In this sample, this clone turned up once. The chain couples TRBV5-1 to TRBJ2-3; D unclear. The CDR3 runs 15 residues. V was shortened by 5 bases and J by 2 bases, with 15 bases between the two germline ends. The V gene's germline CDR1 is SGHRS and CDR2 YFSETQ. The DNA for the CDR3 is TGCGCCAGCAGTTCGCAGGCCCACCTCACAGATACGCAGTATTTT. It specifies CASSSQAHLTDTQYF.

The CDR3 DNA is TGTGCCTGGAACAGGGGGCAGTCGGGAAACACCATATATTTT. This gives the protein CAWNRGQSGNTIYF. This chain uses TRBV30 with TRBJ1-3; TRBD1 matches 9 bases. CDR1 and CDR2 (germline): GTSNPN, SVGIG (reference sequence). After removal of 4 bases from V and 4 bases from J, the junction contained 5 bases not matched to a gene. The CDR3 runs to 14 residues.

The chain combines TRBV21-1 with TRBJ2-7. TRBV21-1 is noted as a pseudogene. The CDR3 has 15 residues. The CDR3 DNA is TGTGCCAGCAGTTTCGAGGGGCCAGCCCTCTACGAGCAGTACTTC. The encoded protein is CASSFEGPALYEQYF.

The CDR3 reads CASSLDSGSGGQGGEQYF. As DNA, the CDR3 is TGTGCCAGCAGCTTAGATAGTGGGAGCGGGGGACAAGGGGGCGAGCAGTACTTC. This chain joins TRBV11-3 and TRBJ2-7; TRBD2 matches at 8 bases. The V and J ends lost 0 bases and 6 bases, in that order; junction bases with no gene match: 16. This CDR3 contains 18 residues. Germline CDR1 and CDR2: SGHNT and YENEEA.

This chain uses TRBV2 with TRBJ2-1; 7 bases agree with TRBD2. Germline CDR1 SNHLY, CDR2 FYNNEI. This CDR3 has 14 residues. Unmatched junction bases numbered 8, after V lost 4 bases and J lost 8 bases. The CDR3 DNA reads TGTGCCAGCAGTGTAGGTCTAGCGGTTGATGAGCAGTTCTTC. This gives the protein CASSVGLAVDEQFF.